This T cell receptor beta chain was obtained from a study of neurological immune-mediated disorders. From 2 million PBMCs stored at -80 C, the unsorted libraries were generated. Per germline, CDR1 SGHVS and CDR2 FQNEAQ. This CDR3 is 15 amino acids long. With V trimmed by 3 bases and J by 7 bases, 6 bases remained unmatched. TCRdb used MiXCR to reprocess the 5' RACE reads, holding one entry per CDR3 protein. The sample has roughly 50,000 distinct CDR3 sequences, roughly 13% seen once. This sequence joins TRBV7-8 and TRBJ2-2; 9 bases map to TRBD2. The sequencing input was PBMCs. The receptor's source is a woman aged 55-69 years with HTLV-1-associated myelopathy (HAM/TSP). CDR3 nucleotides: TGTGCCAGCAGCTTTAGCGGGAGAGGAAGCGGGGAGCTGTTTTTT. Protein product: CASSFSGRGSGELFF.